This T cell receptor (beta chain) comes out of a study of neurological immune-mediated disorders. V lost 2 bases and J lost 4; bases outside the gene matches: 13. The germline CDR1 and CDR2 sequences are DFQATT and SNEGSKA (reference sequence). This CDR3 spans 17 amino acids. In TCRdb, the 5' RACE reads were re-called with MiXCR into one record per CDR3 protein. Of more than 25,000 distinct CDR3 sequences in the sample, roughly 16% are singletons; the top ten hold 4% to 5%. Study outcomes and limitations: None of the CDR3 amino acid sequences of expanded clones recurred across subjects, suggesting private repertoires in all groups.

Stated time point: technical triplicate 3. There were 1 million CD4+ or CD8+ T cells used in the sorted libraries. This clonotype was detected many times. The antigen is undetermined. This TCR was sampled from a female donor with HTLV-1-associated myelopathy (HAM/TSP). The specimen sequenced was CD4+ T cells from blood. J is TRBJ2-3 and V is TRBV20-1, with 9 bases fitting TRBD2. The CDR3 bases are TGCAGTGCTAGATCGGGGTCGAGCGGGAGGCAATCAGATACGCAGTATTTT. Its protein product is CSARSGSSGRQSDTQYF.